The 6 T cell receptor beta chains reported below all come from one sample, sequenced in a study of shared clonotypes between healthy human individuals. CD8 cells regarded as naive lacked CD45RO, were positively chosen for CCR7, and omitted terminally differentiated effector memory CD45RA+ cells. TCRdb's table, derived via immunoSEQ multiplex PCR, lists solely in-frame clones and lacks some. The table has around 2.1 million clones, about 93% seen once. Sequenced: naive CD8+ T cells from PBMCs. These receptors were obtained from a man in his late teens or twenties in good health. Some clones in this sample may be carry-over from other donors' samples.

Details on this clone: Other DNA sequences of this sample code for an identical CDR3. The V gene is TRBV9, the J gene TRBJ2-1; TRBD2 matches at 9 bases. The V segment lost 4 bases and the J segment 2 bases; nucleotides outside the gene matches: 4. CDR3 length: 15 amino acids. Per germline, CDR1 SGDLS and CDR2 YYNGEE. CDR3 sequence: CASSPREGPYNEQFF. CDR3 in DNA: TGTGCCAGCAGCCCGCGGGAGGGCCCCTACAATGAGCAGTTCTTC.

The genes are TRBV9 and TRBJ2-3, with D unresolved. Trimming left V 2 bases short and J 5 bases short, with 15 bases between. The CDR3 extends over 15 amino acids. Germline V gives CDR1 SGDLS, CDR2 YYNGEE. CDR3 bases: TGTGCCAGCAGCGTGGGTGCTAGAGTTAAAGATACGCAGTATTTT. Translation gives CASSVGARVKDTQYF.

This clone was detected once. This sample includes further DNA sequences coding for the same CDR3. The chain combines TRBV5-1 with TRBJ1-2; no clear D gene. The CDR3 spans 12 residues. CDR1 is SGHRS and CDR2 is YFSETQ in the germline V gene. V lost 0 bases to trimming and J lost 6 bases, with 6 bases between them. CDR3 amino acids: CASSLAGDGYTF. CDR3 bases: TGCGCCAGCAGCTTGGCCGGGGATGGCTACACCTTC.

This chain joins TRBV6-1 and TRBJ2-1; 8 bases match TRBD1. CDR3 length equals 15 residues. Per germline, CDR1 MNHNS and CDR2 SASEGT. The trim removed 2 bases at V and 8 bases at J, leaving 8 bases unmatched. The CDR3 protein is CASSELVTGDHEQFF. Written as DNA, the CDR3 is TGTGCCAGCAGTGAACTGGTGACAGGGGACCATGAGCAGTTCTTC.

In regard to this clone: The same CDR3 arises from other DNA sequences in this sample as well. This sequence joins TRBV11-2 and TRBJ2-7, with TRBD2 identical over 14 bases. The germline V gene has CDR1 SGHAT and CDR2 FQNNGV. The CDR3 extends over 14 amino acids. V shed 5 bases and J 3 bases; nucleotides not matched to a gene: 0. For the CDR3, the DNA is TGTGCCAGCAGCGGACTAGCGGGAGGCTACGAGCAGTACTTC. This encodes CASSGLAGGYEQYF.

CDR3 region: CASSSQRLGANSYNEQFF. Here the CDR3 DNA reads TGTGCCAGCAGCAGCCAGCGGTTAGGGGCTAACTCCTACAATGAGCAGTTCTTC. The chain couples TRBV28 to TRBJ2-1; either TRBD1 or TRBD2 may supply D (5 bases each). V dropped 6 bases and J dropped 0 bases, with 21 bases sitting between them. Per the germline V gene, CDR1 is MDHEN and CDR2 is SYDVKM. CDR3 length equals 18 residues.